These 26 T cell receptor beta chains came from one sample sequenced in a study of T cells after yellow fever vaccination. TCRdb re-analysed the 5' RACE reads in MiXCR, keeping a single row per CDR3 protein. Altogether some 110,000 distinct CDR3 sequences are present, around 8.6% being singletons, with the ten largest covering about 25%. Sequencing was performed on CD8+ T cells sorted from PBMCs, taken 45 days after the yellow fever booster vaccination. The receptors shown here come from a man between 25 and 39 years old who received the YFV17D yellow fever vaccine.

In its sample, this clonotype was seen many times. V usage is TRBV6-7 and J usage is TRBJ2-5; D unclear. TRBV6-7 is labeled an ORF, and its function is uncertain. Trimming pared 5 bases from V and 0 bases from J, leaving 16 bases between. This CDR3 has 16 amino acids. The DNA of the CDR3 is TGTGCCAGCAGTCCCTCCCGCGGTTCGGACCAAGAGACCCAGTACTTC. Its translation is CASSPSRGSDQETQYF.

This clonotype has at least ten counts. This rearrangement joins TRBV12-3 or TRBV12-4 to TRBJ1-1; D unresolved. CDR3 length equals 15 residues. V was trimmed by 5 bases and J by 4 bases, leaving 17 bases between them. The chain's CDR3 is CASSPEVEAVTEAFF. In nucleotides, the CDR3 is TGTGCCAGCAGTCCAGAAGTGGAGGCGGTCACTGAAGCTTTCTTT.

In this sample, this clonotype turned up a few times. The chain uses TRBV7-2 and TRBJ1-3; D call uncertain. V lost 5 bases and J lost 0, with 2 bases in between. The CDR3 has 12 amino acids. Germline lookup yields CDR1 SGHTA and CDR2 FQGNSA. For the CDR3, the DNA is TGTGCCAGCAGCCCCTCTGGAAACACCATATATTTT. As protein: CASSPSGNTIYF.

This clonotype was detected ten times or more. The J gene is TRBJ2-7, the V gene TRBV6-5; possibly TRBD1 for D (5 bases). CDR3 size: 15 residues. CDR1 and CDR2 (germline): MNHEY, SVGAGI. V shed 0 bases and J shed 2 bases, with 11 bases lying between them. In DNA form, the CDR3 reads TGTGCCAGCAGTTACTCCAGGGAAGGGGCCTACGAGCAGTACTTC. This encodes CASSYSREGAYEQYF.

The table lists this clonotype with a few counts. The chain links TRBV4-3 to TRBJ2-7; D not certain. V was clipped by 1 base and J by 0 bases, with 7 bases between them. There are 14 residues in the CDR3. Germline V gives CDR1 LGHNA, CDR2 YSLEER. CDR3: CASSQGDGSYEQYF. For the CDR3, the DNA is TGCGCCAGCAGCCAAGGAGACGGCTCCTACGAGCAGTACTTC.

This clonotype was observed many times. The chain employs TRBV13 and TRBJ1-5, with 12 nucleotides matching TRBD1. The junction had 6 bases not matched to a gene; V was cut back by 3 bases and J by 6 bases. The CDR3 loop spans 16 amino acids. Looked up from germline, CDR1 is PRHDT and CDR2 is FYEKMQ (reference sequence). The DNA for the CDR3 is TGTGCCAGCAGCTTGGGACAGGGGGCTTCAGGTCAGCCCCAGCATTTT. The encoded protein is CASSLGQGASGQPQHF.

This clonotype was seen a handful of times. CDR3 loop: CASSPPGGEQYF. CDR3 DNA: TGTGCCAGCAGCCCACCGGGGGGCGAGCAGTACTTC. The chain couples TRBV7-7 to TRBJ2-7, with 7 bases lining up with TRBD2. CDR3 length: 12 residues. V lost 5 bases and J lost 6; bases outside the gene matches: 4. Per germline, CDR1 SSHAT and CDR2 FNYEAQ (reference sequence).

In this sample, this clonotype turned up many times. V usage is TRBV28 and J usage is TRBJ2-3; D is perhaps TRBD1 (6 bases). V lost 2 bases and J 5 bases, leaving 11 bases between the germline ends. Per germline, CDR1 MDHEN and CDR2 SYDVKM. The CDR3 spans 14 residues. DNA for the CDR3: TGTGCCAGCAGTTTAACAGGGCCTGGAGATACGCAGTATTTT. Protein product: CASSLTGPGDTQYF.

The sample holds many counts of this clonotype. The chain joins TRBV6-5 to TRBJ1-1; possible D gene TRBD1, 6 bases. V was clipped by 2 bases and J by 4 bases, with 20 bases between them. Germline CDR1 and CDR2: MNHEY and SVGAGI. The CDR3 covers 17 residues. The DNA for the CDR3 is TGTGCCAGCAGTTACGATATGGGGGCGAGTAGTGGCACTGAAGCTTTCTTT. Translation: CASSYDMGASSGTEAFF.

This clonotype has a count of ten or more. The chain couples TRBV7-9 to TRBJ2-7; 11 positions agree with TRBD1. CDR1 is SEHNR and CDR2 is FQNEAQ in the germline V gene (reference sequence). J was trimmed by 5 bases and V by 1 base; bases with no gene match: 7. The CDR3 is 16 amino acids. The chain's CDR3 is CASSLVLDRGRHEQYF. Here the CDR3 DNA reads TGTGCCAGCAGCTTAGTACTGGACAGGGGGCGTCACGAGCAGTACTTC.

This rearrangement joins TRBV20-1 to TRBJ2-1, with 10 bases aligning to TRBD2. Germline CDR1 DFQATT, CDR2 SNEGSKA (reference sequence). This CDR3 is built from 17 residues. The J segment lost 2 bases and the V segment lost 0 bases, leaving 7 bases of the junction unmatched. In DNA form, the CDR3 reads TGCAGTGCTAGAGACTTCCGGACTAGCGGAGCCTACAATGAGCAGTTCTTC. Translation: CSARDFRTSGAYNEQFF.

This chain links TRBV7-8 with TRBJ2-2; 7 nucleotides agree with TRBD2. The germline gives CDR1 SGHVS, CDR2 FQNEAQ. The CDR3 totals 16 residues. V was pared by 5 bases and J by 5 bases, with 11 bases of the junction left unmatched. DNA for the CDR3: TGTGCCAGCAGCGCACCTAGCGGAGTTGAGACCGGGGAGCTGTTTTTT. Its translation: CASSAPSGVETGELFF.

The rearrangement links TRBV9 to TRBJ2-2; D is unclear. CDR3 length equals 16 residues. The germline V gene encodes CDR1 SGDLS and CDR2 YYNGEE. V lost 0 bases to trimming and J lost 2 bases, with 11 bases between them. The CDR3 protein is CASSVVASLNTGELFF. CDR3 DNA: TGTGCCAGCAGCGTAGTTGCCTCCCTCAACACCGGGGAGCTGTTTTTT.

In its sample, this clonotype was seen a few times. The chain couples TRBV7-8 to TRBJ2-7, with 12 bases lining up with TRBD2. Trimming at V came to 4 bases and at J to 2 bases, leaving 3 bases not matched to a gene. Germline assignment: CDR1 SGHVS and CDR2 FQNEAQ. This CDR3 spans 15 amino acids. As DNA, the CDR3 is TGTGCCAGCAGCTCGGGACTAGCGGGCGCCTACGAGCAGTACTTC. Translation: CASSSGLAGAYEQYF.

This clonotype was picked up many times. CDR3 nucleotide sequence: TGCAGTGCTAGGCAAGCTGTCTACAATGAGCAGTTCTTC. This sequence encodes CSARQAVYNEQFF. V usage is TRBV20-1 and J usage is TRBJ2-1; D ambiguous. The V gene's germline CDR1 is DFQATT and CDR2 SNEGSKA (reference sequence). The V end lost 3 bases, the J end lost 3 bases, and 9 bases lay between the germline ends. This CDR3 is 13 amino acids long.

This clonotype has only a few counts. The J gene is TRBJ1-6, the V gene TRBV2; 9 bases map to TRBD1. The V segment lost 1 base and the J segment 10 bases; nucleotides outside the gene matches: 8. There are 16 residues in the CDR3. Germline V gene data show CDR1 as SNHLY and CDR2 as FYNNEI. The DNA of the CDR3 is TGTGCCAGCAGTGAAGTAGGACAGGGGATTGGCTCACCCCTCCACTTT. It yields the protein CASSEVGQGIGSPLHF.

There are a few counts of this clonotype. V is TRBV7-8 and J is TRBJ2-5; 7 bases match TRBD2. Germline CDR1 SGHVS, CDR2 FQNEAQ. After removal of 1 base from V and 3 bases from J, the junction contained 2 bases not matched to a gene. CDR3 length: 14 residues. CDR3 amino acids: CASSLETSEETQYF. CDR3 DNA sequence: TGTGCCAGCAGCTTAGAAACTAGCGAAGAGACCCAGTACTTC. Complete variable domain (other parts from reference TRBV7-8 and TRBJ2-5): GAGVSQSPRYKVAKRGQDVALRCDPISGHVSLFWYQQALGQGPEFLTYFQNEAQLDKSGLPSDRFFAERPEGSVSTLKIQRTQQEDSAVYLCASSLETSEETQYFGPGTRLLVL.

The chain couples TRBV12-3 or TRBV12-4 to TRBJ2-5; 8 bases match TRBD1. The CDR3 is 15 residues long. Losses at the gene ends were 6 bases for V and 0 bases for J; bases not matched to a gene: 6. CDR3 DNA sequence: TGTGCCAGCAGCCCAGGACAGGGACACCAAGAGACCCAGTACTTC. This translates into CASSPGQGHQETQYF.

This clonotype was picked up many times. The rearrangement joins TRBV12-3 or TRBV12-4 to TRBJ2-2; D uncertain. CDR3 size: 15 residues. The V and J ends lost 1 base and 1 base respectively, with 7 bases between them. CDR3 region: CASSLGELNTGELFF. In DNA form, the CDR3 reads TGTGCCAGCAGTTTAGGAGAATTGAACACCGGGGAGCTGTTTTTT.

This clonotype was picked up many times. The J gene is TRBJ2-7, the V gene TRBV11-1; 10 positions match TRBD2. The CDR3 is made up of 18 amino acids. CDR1 is SGHAT and CDR2 is FQDESV in the germline V gene (reference sequence). The V gene end was trimmed by 5 bases and the J gene end by 0 bases; junction bases not matched to a gene: 13. CDR3: CASSHMGLASHGSYEQYF. The CDR3 bases are TGTGCCAGCAGCCATATGGGACTAGCGTCGCACGGCTCCTACGAGCAGTACTTC.

Ten or more counts support this clonotype. J is TRBJ2-5 and V is TRBV6-5; D might be TRBD1 (6 bases). Germline V lookup: CDR1 MNHEY, CDR2 SVGAGI. This CDR3 is built from 14 residues. V was pared by 4 bases and J by 3 bases, with 12 bases between. The CDR3 nucleotides read TGTGCCAGCAGTTCAGGGGCCCAGAAAGAGACCCAGTACTTC. The encoded protein is CASSSGAQKETQYF.

In this sample, this clonotype turned up many times. This chain links TRBV30 with TRBJ2-7; D not resolved. This CDR3 is built from 12 residues. The ends were cut back, 0 bases at V and 4 bases at J, with 7 bases in the middle. The V gene's germline CDR1 is GTSNPN and CDR2 SVGIG (reference sequence). The CDR3 region is CAWSVLGYEQYF. CDR3 DNA sequence: TGTGCCTGGAGTGTACTTGGGTACGAGCAGTACTTC.

The table lists this clonotype with many counts. The rearrangement joins TRBV9 to TRBJ1-3; D remains ambiguous. The V gene's germline CDR1 is SGDLS and CDR2 YYNGEE. The CDR3 runs 15 residues. V lost 2 bases, J lost 0 bases, and 9 bases lay in between. The CDR3 region has the DNA TGTGCCAGCAGCGTGGGGTCGAGCTCTGGAAACACCATATATTTT. This sequence encodes CASSVGSSSGNTIYF.

In its sample, this clonotype was seen many times. V gene TRBV12-3 or TRBV12-4 combines with J gene TRBJ2-1; TRBD2 is a possible D gene (5 bases). The CDR3 has 15 amino acids. Trimming removed 3 bases at V and 3 bases at J, with 12 bases between. CDR3 nucleotide sequence: TGTGCCAGCAGTTTTCTGACTACCATCTACAATGAGCAGTTCTTC. Protein sequence: CASSFLTTIYNEQFF.

This clonotype is medium-sized by share. The chain uses TRBV20-1 and TRBJ2-3; 9 bases fit TRBD1. Germline CDR1 and CDR2: DFQATT and SNEGSKA (reference sequence). J lost 5 bases, V lost 5 bases, and 11 bases had no gene match. This CDR3 spans 15 amino acids. CDR3 in DNA: TGCAGTGCTGACAGGACAGGGGATCAGGGAGATACGCAGTATTTT. It yields the protein CSADRTGDQGDTQYF.

This clonotype came up many times. The V and J genes are TRBV3-1 and TRBJ2-1, with TRBD2 identical over 10 bases. The CDR3 length is 16 residues. Germline assignment: CDR1 LGHDT and CDR2 YNNKEL (reference sequence). The junction had 7 bases not matched to a gene; V was cut back by 3 bases and J by 5 bases. In DNA form, the CDR3 reads TGTGCCAGCAGCCACGAGACTAGCGGGCATGACAATGAGCAGTTCTTC. Amino acid sequence: CASSHETSGHDNEQFF.